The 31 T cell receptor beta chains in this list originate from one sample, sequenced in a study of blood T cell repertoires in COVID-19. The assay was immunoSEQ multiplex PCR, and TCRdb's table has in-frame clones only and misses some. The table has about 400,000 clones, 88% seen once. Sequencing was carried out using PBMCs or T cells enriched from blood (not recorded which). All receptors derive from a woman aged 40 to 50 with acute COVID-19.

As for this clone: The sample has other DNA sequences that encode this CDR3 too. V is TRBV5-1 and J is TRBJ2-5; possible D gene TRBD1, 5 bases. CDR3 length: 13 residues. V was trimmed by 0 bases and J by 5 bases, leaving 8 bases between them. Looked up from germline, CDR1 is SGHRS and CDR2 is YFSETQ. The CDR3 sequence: CASSLAGSETQYF. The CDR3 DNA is TGCGCCAGCAGCTTGGCAGGGTCGGAGACCCAGTACTTC. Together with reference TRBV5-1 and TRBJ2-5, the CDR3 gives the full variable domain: KAGVTQTPRYLIKTRGQQVTLSCSPISGHRSVSWYQQTPGQGLQFLFEYFSETQRNKGNFPGRFSGRQFSNSRSEMNVSTLELGDSALYLCASSLAGSETQYFGPGTRLLVL.

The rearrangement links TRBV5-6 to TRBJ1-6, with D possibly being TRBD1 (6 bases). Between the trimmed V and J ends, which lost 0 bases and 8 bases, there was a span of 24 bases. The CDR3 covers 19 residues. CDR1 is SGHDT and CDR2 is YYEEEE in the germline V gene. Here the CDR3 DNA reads TGTGCCAGCAGCTTGGCGGCCATTTCGACAGGCTTTTTTGATTCACCCCTCCACTTT. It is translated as CASSLAAISTGFFDSPLHF.

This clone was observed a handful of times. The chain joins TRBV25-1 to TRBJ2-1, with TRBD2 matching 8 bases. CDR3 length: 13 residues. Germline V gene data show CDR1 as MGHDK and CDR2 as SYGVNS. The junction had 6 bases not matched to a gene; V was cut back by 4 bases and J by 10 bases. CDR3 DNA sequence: TGTGCCAGCAGTGTTAGCGGGGTATTAGAGCAGTTCTTC. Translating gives CASSVSGVLEQFF.

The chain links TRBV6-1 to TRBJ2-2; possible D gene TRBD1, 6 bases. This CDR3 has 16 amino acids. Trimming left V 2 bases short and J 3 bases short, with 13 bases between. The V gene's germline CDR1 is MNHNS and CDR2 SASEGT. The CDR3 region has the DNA TGTGCCAGCAGTGAAAGGCAGGGGAGATACACCGGGGAGCTGTTTTTT. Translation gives CASSERQGRYTGELFF.

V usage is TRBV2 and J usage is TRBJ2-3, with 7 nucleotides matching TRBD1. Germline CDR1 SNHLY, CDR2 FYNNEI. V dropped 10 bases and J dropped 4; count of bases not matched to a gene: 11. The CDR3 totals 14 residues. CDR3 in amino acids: CAILPDRPPDTQYF. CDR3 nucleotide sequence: TGTGCCATCCTCCCGGACAGGCCCCCAGATACGCAGTATTTT.

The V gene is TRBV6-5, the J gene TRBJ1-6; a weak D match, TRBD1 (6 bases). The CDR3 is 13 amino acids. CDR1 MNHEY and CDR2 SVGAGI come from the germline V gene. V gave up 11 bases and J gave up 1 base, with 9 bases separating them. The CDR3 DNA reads TGTGCCCCAGGGGAGTCCTATAATTCACCCCTCCACTTT. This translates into CAPGESYNSPLHF.

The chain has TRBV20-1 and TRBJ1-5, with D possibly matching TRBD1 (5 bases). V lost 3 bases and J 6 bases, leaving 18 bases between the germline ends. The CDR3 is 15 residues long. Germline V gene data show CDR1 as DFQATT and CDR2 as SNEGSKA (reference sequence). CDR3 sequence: CSASPVRVMGQPQHF. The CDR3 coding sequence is TGCAGTGCTAGTCCGGTCAGGGTCATGGGTCAGCCCCAGCATTTT.

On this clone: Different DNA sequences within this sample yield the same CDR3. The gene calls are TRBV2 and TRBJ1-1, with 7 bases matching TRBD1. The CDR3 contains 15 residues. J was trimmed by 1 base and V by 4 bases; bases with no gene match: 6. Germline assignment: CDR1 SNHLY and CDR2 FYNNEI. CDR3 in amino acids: CASSADRAWNTEAFF. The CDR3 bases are TGTGCCAGCAGTGCCGACAGGGCCTGGAACACTGAAGCTTTCTTT.

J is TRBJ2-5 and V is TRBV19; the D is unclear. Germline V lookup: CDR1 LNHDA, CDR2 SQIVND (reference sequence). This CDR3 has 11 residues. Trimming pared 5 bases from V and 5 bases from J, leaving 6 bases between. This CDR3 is CASSSVETQYF. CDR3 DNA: TGTGCCAGTAGTTCTGTGGAGACCCAGTACTTC.

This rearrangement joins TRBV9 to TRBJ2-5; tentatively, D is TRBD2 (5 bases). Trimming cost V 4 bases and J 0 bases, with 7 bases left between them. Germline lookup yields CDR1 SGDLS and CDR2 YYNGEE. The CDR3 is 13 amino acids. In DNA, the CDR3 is TGTGCCAGCAGCTTTAGCGACCAAGAGACCCAGTACTTC. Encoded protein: CASSFSDQETQYF.

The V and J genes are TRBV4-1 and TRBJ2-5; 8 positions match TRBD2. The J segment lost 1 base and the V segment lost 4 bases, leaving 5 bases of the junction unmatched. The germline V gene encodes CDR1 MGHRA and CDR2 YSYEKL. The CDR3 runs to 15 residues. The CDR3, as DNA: TGCGCCAGCAGCCCACTAGCGGAACGCCAAGAGACCCAGTACTTC. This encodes CASSPLAERQETQYF.

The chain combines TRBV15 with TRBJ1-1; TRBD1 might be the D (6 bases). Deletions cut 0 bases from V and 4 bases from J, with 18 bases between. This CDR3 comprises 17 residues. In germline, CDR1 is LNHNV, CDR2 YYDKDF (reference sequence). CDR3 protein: CATSREALKVRGTEAFF. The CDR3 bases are TGTGCCACCAGCAGAGAGGCCCTTAAGGTCAGGGGCACTGAAGCTTTCTTT.

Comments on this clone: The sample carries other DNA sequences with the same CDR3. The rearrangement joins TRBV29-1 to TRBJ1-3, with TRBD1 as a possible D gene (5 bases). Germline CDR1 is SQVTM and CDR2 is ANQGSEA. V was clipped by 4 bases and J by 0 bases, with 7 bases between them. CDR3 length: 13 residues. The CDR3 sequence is CSVGQSSGNTIYF. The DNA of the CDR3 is TGCAGCGTTGGACAGAGCTCTGGAAACACCATATATTTT.

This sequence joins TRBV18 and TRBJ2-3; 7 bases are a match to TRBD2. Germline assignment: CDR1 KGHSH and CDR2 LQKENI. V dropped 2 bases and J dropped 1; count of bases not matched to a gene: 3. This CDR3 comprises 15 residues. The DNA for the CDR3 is TGTGCCAGCTCACCAGGTACTAGCGGCACAGATACGCAGTATTTT. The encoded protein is CASSPGTSGTDTQYF.

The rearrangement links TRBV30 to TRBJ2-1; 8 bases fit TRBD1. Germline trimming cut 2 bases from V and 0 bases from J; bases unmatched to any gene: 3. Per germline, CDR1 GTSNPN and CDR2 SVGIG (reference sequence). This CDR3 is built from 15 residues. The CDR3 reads CAWSTTGGSYNEQFF. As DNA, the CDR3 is TGTGCCTGGAGTACTACAGGGGGCTCCTACAATGAGCAGTTCTTC.

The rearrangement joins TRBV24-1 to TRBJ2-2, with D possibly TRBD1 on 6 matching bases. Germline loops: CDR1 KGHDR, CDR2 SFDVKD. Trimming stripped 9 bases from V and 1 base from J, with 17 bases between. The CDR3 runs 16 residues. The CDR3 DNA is TGTGCCACCGCAGATAGACCACAGGGGAACACCGGGGAGCTGTTTTTT. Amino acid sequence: CATADRPQGNTGELFF.

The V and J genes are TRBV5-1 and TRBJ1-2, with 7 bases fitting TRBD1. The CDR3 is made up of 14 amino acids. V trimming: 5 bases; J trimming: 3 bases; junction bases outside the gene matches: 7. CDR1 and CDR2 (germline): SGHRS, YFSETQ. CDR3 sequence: CASRGDRIYYGYTF. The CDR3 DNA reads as TGCGCCAGCAGGGGGGACAGAATTTACTATGGCTACACCTTC.

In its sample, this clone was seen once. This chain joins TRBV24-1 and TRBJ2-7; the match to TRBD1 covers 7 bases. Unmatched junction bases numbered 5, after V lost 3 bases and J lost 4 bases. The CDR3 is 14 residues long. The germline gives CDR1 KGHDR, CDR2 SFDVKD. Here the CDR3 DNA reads TGTGCCACCAGTGATACCGCAGGGGGATACGAGCAGTACTTC. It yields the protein CATSDTAGGYEQYF.

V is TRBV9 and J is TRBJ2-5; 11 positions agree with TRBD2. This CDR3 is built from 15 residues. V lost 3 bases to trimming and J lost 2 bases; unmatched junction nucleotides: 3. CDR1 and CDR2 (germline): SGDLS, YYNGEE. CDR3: CASSATSGAQETQYF. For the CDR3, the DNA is TGTGCCAGCAGCGCGACTAGCGGGGCGCAAGAGACCCAGTACTTC.

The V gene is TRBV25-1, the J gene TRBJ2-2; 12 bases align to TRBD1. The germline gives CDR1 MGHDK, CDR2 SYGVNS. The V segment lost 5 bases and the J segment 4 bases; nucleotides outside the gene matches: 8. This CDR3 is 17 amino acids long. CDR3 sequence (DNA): TGTGCCAGCAGTCCTGGGACAGGGGGCGGTCGCACCGGGGAGCTGTTTTTT. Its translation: CASSPGTGGGRTGELFF.

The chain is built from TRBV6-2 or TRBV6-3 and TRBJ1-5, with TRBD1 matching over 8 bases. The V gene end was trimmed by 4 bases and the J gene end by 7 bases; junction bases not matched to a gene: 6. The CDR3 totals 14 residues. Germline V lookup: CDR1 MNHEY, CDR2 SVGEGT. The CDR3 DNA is TGTGCCAGCAGTTTCGGACAGGGTCGGCAGCCCCAGCATTTT. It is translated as CASSFGQGRQPQHF.

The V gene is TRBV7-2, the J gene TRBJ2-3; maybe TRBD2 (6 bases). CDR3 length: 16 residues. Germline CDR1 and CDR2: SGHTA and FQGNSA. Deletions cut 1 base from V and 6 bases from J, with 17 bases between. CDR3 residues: CASSLGVGTPLDTQYF. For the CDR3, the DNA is TGTGCCAGCAGCTTAGGCGTCGGGACTCCATTGGATACGCAGTATTTT.

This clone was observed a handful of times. CDR3 sequence: CASSLAWGTGAIVNTEAFF. CDR3 sequence (DNA): TGTGCCAGCAGCTTGGCCTGGGGGACAGGGGCCATAGTGAACACTGAAGCTTTCTTT. The chain employs TRBV5-6 and TRBJ1-1; 10 nucleotides align to TRBD1. Trimming took 0 bases from V and 0 from J; bases not matched to a gene: 11. The CDR3 is 19 residues long. Germline values: CDR1 SGHDT, CDR2 YYEEEE.

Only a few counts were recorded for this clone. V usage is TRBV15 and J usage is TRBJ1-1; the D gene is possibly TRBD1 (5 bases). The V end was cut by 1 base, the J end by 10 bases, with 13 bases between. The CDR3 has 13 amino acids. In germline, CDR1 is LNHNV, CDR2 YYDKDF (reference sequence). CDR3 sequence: CATSRAGRGLAFF. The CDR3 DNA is TGTGCCACCAGCAGAGCGGGTAGGGGCTTAGCTTTCTTT. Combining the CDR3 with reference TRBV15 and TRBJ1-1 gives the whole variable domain DAMVIQNPRYQVTQFGKPVTLSCSQTLNHNVMYWYQQKSSQAPKLLFHYYDKDFNNEADTPDNFQSRRPNTSFCFLDIRSPGLGDTAMYLCATSRAGRGLAFFGQGTRLTVV.

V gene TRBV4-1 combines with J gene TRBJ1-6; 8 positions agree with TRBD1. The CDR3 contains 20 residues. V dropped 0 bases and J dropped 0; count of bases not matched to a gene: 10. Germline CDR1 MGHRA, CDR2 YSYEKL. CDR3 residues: CASSQDPRQGISSYNSPLHF. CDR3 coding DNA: TGCGCCAGCAGCCAAGATCCGAGACAGGGGATAAGCTCCTATAATTCACCCCTCCACTTT.

CDR3 residues: CASSYSMQAGNYGYTF. DNA of the CDR3: TGTGCCAGCAGTTACTCGATGCAAGCAGGAAACTATGGCTACACCTTC. This chain joins TRBV6-5 and TRBJ1-2; no firm D call. CDR3 size: 16 residues. Germline V gene sequence: CDR1 MNHEY, CDR2 SVGAGI. V lost 0 bases to trimming and J lost 2 bases, with 13 bases between them.

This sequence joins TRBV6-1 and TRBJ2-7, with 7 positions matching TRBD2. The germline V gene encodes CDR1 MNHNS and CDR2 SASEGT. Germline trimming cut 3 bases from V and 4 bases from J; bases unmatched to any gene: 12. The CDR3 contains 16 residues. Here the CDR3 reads CASSDRVGGGTYEQYF. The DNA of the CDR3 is TGTGCCAGCAGTGACCGAGTCGGCGGGGGTACTTACGAGCAGTACTTC.

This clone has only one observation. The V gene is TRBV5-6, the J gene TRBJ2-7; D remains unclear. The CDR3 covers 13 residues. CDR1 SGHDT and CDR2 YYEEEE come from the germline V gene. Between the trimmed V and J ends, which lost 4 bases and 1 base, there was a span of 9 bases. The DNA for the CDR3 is TGTGCCAGCAGCCCAGACACGTCCTACGAGCAGTACTTC. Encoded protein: CASSPDTSYEQYF.

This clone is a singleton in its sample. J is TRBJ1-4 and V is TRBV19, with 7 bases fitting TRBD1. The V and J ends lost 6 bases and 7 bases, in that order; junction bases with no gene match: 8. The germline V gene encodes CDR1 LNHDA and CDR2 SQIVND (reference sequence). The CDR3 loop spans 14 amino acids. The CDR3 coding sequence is TGTGCCAGTAGAAATACAGGGGCGGGTGAAAAACTGTTTTTT. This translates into CASRNTGAGEKLFF.

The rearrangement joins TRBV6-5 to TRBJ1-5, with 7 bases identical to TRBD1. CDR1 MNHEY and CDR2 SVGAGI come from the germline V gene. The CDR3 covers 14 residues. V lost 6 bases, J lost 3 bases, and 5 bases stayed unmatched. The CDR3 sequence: CASSSGQYNQPQHF. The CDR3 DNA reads TGTGCCAGCAGCTCGGGACAGTACAATCAGCCCCAGCATTTT.

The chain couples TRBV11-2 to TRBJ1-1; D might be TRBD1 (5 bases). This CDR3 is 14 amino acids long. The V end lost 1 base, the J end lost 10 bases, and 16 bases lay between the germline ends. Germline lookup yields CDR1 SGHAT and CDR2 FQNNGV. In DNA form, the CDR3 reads TGTGCCAGCAGCTTAGGCCCGACACTTCAGGGAGCTTTCTTT. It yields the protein CASSLGPTLQGAFF.